This paragraph reports one T cell receptor beta chain. Antigen unknown. This specimen belongs to a study of T cell responses to AZD1222 COVID-19 vaccine. Study-wide findings and caveats: The donors showed a predominance of white British ancestry and of females, with possible underestimation of clonal diversity. Spike-specific TCR breadth and depth grew following two AZD1222 doses.

Clones were read by immunoSEQ multiplex PCR, and TCRdb kept only the in-frame ones, dropping some. The sample holds roughly 130,000 clones, more than 85% seen once. This CDR3 has 14 residues. The V and J ends lost 0 bases and 7 bases respectively, with 16 bases between them. CDR1 GTSNPN and CDR2 SVGIG come from the germline V gene (reference sequence). Sequences were derived from peripheral blood, sampled on day 0 of AZD1222 vaccination. The TCR comes from an adult in good health. The V and J genes are TRBV30 and TRBJ2-7; D may be TRBD1 (6 bases). The CDR3 sequence is CAWSVGQPTGEQYF. CDR3 coding DNA: TGTGCCTGGAGTGTAGGACAGCCCACGGGAGAGCAGTACTTC.